The next 4 T cell receptor beta chains were all read from a single sample in a study of T-cell memory formation after mild COVID-19. TCRdb re-called the 5' RACE reads through MiXCR, storing one row per CDR3 protein. Of some 120,000 distinct CDR3 sequences listed, about 6% are singletons. Sequenced sample: PBMCs or a T cell subset sorted from them (not recorded which). The receptors derive from an adult woman who had mild COVID-19 (a few samples of this study predate the infection). Cell type and time point are not known.

The gene calls are TRBV7-3 and TRBJ2-5; D perhaps matches TRBD1 (6 bases). V was shortened by 1 base and J by 2 bases, with 11 bases between the two germline ends. Germline V gives CDR1 SGHTA, CDR2 FQGTGA. This CDR3 region has 15 residues. The CDR3 sequence is CASSLSPRGQETQYF. Here the CDR3 DNA reads TGTGCCAGCAGCTTAAGCCCCAGGGGTCAAGAGACCCAGTACTTC.

This clonotype turned up a few times. The rearrangement uses TRBV5-1 and TRBJ2-1; 11 bases map to TRBD2. The CDR3 loop spans 15 amino acids. V gave up 7 bases and J gave up 2 bases; unmatched junction bases: 5. Germline CDR1 is SGHRS and CDR2 is YFSETQ. The chain's CDR3 is CASRISGGAYNEQFF. The DNA of the CDR3 is TGCGCCAGCCGAATTAGCGGGGGGGCCTACAATGAGCAGTTCTTC. Looking up the rest from reference TRBV5-1 and TRBJ2-1 gives the full variable domain: KAGVTQTPRYLIKTRGQQVTLSCSPISGHRSVSWYQQTPGQGLQFLFEYFSETQRNKGNFPGRFSGRQFSNSRSEMNVSTLELGDSALYLCASRISGGAYNEQFFGPGTRLTVL.

This rearrangement joins TRBV10-3 to TRBJ1-1; D is uncertain. The CDR3 has 13 residues. In germline, CDR1 is ENHRY, CDR2 SYGVKD. V gave up 8 bases and J gave up 6 bases, with 16 bases separating them. Here the CDR3 reads CAIGLRSTAEAFF. The CDR3 DNA is TGTGCCATCGGACTGCGGAGTACCGCTGAAGCTTTCTTT.

This clonotype has just a few counts. The gene calls are TRBV29-1 and TRBJ1-2, with a tentative D call TRBD1 (5 bases). V lost 4 bases to trimming and J lost 4 bases, with 10 bases between them. Per germline, CDR1 SQVTM and CDR2 ANQGSEA. This CDR3 has 12 amino acids. The CDR3 coding sequence is TGCAGCGTTGTCGGGCAGGGCTATGGCTACACCTTC. It encodes CSVVGQGYGYTF.